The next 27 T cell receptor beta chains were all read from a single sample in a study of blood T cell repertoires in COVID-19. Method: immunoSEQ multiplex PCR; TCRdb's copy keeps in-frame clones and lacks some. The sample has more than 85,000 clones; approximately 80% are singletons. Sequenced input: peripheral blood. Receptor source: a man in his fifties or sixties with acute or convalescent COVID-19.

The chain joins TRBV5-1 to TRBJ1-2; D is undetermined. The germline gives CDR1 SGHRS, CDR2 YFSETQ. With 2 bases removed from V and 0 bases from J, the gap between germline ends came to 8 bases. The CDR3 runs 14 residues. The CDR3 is CASSLAGANYGYTF. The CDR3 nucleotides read TGCGCCAGCAGCTTAGCAGGTGCTAACTATGGCTACACCTTC.

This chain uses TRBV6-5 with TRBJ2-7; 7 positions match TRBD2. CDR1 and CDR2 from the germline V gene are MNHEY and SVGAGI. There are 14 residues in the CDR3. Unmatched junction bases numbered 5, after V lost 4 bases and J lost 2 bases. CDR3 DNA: TGTGCCAGCAGTTTTAAGCGGGGCCCCTACGAGCAGTACTTC. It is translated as CASSFKRGPYEQYF.

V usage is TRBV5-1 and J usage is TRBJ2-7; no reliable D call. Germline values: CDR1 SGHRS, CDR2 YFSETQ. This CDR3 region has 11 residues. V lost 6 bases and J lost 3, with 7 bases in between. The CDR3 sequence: CASKENYEQYF. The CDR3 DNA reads TGCGCCAGCAAGGAGAACTACGAGCAGTACTTC.

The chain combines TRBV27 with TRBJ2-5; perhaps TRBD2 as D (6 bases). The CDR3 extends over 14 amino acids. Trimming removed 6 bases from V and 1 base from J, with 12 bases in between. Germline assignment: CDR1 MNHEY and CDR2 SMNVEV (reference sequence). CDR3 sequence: CASRYAGLQETQYF. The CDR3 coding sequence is TGTGCCAGCAGATACGCGGGACTCCAAGAGACCCAGTACTTC.

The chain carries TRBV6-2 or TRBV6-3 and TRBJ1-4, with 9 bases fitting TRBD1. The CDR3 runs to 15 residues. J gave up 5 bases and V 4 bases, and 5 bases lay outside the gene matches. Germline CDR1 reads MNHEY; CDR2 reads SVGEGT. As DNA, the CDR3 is TGTGCCAGCAGTTTCTCGGGACAGGGCAATGAAAAACTGTTTTTT. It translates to CASSFSGQGNEKLFF.

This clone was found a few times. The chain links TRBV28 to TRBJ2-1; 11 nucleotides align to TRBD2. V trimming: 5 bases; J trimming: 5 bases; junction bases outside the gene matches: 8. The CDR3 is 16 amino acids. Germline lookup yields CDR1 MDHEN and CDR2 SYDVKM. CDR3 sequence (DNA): TGTGCCAGCAGTCTCGGACTAGCGGGTACCAACAATGAGCAGTTCTTC. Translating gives CASSLGLAGTNNEQFF.

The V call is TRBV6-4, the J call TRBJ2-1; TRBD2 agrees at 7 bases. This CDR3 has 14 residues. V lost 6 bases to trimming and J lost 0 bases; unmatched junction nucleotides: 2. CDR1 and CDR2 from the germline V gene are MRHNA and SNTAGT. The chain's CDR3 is CASSRTSSYNEQFF. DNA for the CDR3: TGTGCCAGCAGCAGGACTAGCTCCTACAATGAGCAGTTCTTC.

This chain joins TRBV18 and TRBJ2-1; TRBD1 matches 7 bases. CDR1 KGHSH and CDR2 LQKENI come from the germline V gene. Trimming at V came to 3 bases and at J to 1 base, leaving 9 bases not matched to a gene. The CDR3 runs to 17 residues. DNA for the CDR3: TGTGCCAGCTCACCTCCATTCCCGGGACAGTCCTACAATGAGCAGTTCTTC. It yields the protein CASSPPFPGQSYNEQFF.

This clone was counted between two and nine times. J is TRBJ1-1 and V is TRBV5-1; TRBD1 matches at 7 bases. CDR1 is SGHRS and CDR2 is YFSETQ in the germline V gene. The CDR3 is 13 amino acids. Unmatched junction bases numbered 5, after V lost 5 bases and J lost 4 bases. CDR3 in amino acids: CASSDRVGTEAFF. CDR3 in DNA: TGCGCCAGCAGTGACAGGGTAGGCACTGAAGCTTTCTTT.

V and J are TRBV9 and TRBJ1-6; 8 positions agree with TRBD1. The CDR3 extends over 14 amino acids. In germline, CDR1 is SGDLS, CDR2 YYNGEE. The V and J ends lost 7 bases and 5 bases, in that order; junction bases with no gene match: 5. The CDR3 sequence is CASGAGGHNSPLHF. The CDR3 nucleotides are TGTGCCAGCGGGGCAGGGGGCCATAATTCACCCCTCCACTTT.

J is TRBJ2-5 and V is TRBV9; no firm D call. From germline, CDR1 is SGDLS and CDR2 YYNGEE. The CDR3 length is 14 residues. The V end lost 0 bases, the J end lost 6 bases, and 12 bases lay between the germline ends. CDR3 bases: TGTGCCAGCAGCGTAGGGATTAGCCCGCAGACCCAGTACTTC. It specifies CASSVGISPQTQYF.

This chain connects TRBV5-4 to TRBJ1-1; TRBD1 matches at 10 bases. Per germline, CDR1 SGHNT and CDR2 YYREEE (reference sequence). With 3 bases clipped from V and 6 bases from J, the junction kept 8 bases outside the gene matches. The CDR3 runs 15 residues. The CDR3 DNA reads TGTGCCAGCAGCTCGGCGGGACAGGGGATGGCTGAAGCTTTCTTT. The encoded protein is CASSSAGQGMAEAFF. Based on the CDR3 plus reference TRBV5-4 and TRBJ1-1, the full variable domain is ETGVTQSPTHLIKTRGQQVTLRCSSQSGHNTVSWYQQALGQGPQFIFQYYREEENGRGNFPPRFSGLQFPNYSSELNVNALELDDSALYLCASSSAGQGMAEAFFGQGTRLTVV.

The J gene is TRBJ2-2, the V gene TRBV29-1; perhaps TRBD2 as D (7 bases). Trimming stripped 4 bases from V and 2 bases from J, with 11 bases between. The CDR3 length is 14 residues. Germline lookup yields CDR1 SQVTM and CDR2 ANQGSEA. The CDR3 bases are TGCAGCGTTGCCTCGGGGGGCAACACCGGGGAGCTGTTTTTT. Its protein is CSVASGGNTGELFF.

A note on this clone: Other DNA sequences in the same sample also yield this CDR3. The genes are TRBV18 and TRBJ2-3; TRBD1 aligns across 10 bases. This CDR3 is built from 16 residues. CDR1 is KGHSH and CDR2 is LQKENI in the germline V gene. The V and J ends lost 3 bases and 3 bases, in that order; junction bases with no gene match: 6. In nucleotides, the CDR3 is TGTGCCAGCTCACCTCGGGACAGGGGTGGGACAGATACGCAGTATTTT. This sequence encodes CASSPRDRGGTDTQYF.

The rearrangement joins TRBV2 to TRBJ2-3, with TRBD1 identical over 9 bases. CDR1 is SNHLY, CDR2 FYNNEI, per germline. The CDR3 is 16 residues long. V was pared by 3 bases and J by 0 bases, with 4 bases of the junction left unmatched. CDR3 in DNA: TGTGCCAGCAGTGAGGTGGACAGGGGAAGCACAGATACGCAGTATTTT. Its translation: CASSEVDRGSTDTQYF. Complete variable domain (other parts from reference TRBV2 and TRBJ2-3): EPEVTQTPSHQVTQMGQEVILRCVPISNHLYFYWYRQILGQKVEFLVSFYNNEISEKSEIFDDQFSVERPDGSNFTLKIRSTKLEDSAMYFCASSEVDRGSTDTQYFGPGTRLTVL.

The CDR3 region is CASSPQTDLNTEAFF. The CDR3 coding sequence is TGTGCCAGCTCACCTCAGACAGACCTGAACACTGAAGCTTTCTTT. The rearrangement links TRBV18 to TRBJ1-1; tentative D call: TRBD1 (5 bases). CDR3 length: 15 amino acids. In germline, CDR1 is KGHSH, CDR2 LQKENI. Trimming pared 3 bases from V and 0 bases from J, leaving 11 bases between. Full variable domain (remainder filled in from reference TRBV18 and TRBJ1-1): NAGVMQNPRHLVRRRGQEARLRCSPMKGHSHVYWYRQLPEEGLKFMVYLQKENIIDESGMPKERFSAEFPKEGPSILRIQQVVRGDSAAYFCASSPQTDLNTEAFFGQGTRLTVV.

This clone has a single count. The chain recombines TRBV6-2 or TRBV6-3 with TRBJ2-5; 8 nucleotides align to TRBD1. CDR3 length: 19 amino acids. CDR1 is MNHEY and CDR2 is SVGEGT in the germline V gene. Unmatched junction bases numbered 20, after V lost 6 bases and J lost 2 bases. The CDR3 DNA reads TGTGCCAGCAGACCTAGCTATTCCGGAGGGACAGGTGTACAAGAGACCCAGTACTTC. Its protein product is CASRPSYSGGTGVQETQYF.

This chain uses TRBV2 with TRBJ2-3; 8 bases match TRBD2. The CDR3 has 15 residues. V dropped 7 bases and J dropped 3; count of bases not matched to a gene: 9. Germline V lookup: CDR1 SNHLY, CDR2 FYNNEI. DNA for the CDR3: TGTGCCAGCAAGCAATTGGGGACTAGTACAGATACGCAGTATTTT. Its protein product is CASKQLGTSTDTQYF.

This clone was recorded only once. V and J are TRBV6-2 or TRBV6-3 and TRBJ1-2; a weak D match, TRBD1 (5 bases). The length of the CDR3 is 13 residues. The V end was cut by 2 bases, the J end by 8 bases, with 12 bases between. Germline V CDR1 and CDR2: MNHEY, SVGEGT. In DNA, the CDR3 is TGTGCCAGCAGTTACAGACAGATTGACGGCTACACCTTC. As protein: CASSYRQIDGYTF.

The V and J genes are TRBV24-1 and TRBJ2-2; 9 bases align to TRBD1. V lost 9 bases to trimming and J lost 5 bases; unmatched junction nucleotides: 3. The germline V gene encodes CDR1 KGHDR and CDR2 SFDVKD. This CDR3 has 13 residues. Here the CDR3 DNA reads TGTGCCACCGGGACAGGGATGACCGGGGAGCTGTTTTTT. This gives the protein CATGTGMTGELFF.

The chain's CDR3 is CASSLRRGEAFF. The CDR3 DNA sequence: TGTGCCAGCAGTTTAAGGAGGGGTGAAGCTTTCTTT. The V gene is TRBV27, the J gene TRBJ1-1; D is perhaps TRBD1 (5 bases). The CDR3 loop spans 12 amino acids. The V and J ends lost 2 bases and 7 bases respectively, with 8 bases between them. Germline values: CDR1 MNHEY, CDR2 SMNVEV (reference sequence).

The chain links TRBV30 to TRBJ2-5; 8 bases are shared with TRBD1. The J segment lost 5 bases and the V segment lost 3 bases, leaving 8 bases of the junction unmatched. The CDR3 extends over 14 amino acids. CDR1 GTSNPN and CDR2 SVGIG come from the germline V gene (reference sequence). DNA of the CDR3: TGTGCCTGGAGCCGACAGGGGCAGGGGGAGACCCAGTACTTC. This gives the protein CAWSRQGQGETQYF. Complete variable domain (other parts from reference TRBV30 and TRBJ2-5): SQTIHQWPATLVQPVGSPLSLECTVEGTSNPNLYWYRQAAGRGLQLLFYSVGIGQISSEVPQNLSASRPQDRQFILSSKKLLLSDSGFYLCAWSRQGQGETQYFGPGTRLLVL.

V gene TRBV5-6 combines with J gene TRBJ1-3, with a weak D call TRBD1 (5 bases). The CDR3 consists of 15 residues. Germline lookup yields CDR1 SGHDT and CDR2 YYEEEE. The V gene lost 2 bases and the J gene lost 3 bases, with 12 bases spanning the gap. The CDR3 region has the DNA TGTGCCAGCAGCTTCCGGTCGGGGGTTGGAAACACCATATATTTT. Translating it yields CASSFRSGVGNTIYF.

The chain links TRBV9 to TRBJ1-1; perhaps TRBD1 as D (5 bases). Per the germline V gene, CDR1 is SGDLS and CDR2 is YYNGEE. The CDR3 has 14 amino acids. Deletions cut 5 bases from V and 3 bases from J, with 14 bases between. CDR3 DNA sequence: TGTGCCAGCAGGCCAGTGGGAGGGGACACTGAAGCTTTCTTT. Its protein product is CASRPVGGDTEAFF.

Here the CDR3 reads CAISRDTSVEQYV. The CDR3 bases are TGTGCCATCTCCCGGGACACTTCCGTTGAGCAGTACGTC. The V call is TRBV6-6, the J call TRBJ2-7; maybe TRBD1 (6 bases). Germline V gene data show CDR1 as MNHNY and CDR2 as SVGAGI (reference sequence). V lost 10 bases and J 7 bases, leaving 20 bases between the germline ends. This CDR3 contains 13 residues.

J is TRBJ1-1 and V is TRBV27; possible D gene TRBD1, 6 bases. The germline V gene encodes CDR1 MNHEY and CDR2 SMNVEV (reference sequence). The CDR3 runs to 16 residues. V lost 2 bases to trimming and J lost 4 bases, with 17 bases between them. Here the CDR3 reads CASSLRGGGVVTEAFF. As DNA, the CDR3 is TGTGCCAGCAGTTTAAGGGGCGGGGGCGTAGTCACTGAAGCTTTCTTT.

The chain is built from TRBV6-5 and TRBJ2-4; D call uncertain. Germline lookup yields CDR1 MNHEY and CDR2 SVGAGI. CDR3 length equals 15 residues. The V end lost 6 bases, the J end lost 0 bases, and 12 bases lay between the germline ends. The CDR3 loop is CASRKLASAKNIQYF. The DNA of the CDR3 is TGTGCCAGCAGAAAGTTGGCATCAGCCAAAAACATTCAGTACTTC.